This T cell receptor beta chain was sequenced in a study of blood T cell repertoires in COVID-19. Study summary: The United States, Italy and Spain supplied acute and convalescent COVID-19 samples. PBMCs, B-cell-depleted T cells, or T cells were the source of the cDNA or gDNA that made up the material.

Original handling: From reference gene primer amplification, estimates of nucleated cell counts were derived. The assay was immunoSEQ multiplex PCR, and TCRdb's table has in-frame clones only and misses some. V and J calls plus clone size are reproduced from that table; the DNA served to infer D and trimming. Among around 140,000 clones, around 90% were seen once, and the ten largest hold roughly a tenth. Germline CDR1 is LGHDT and CDR2 is YNNKEL (reference sequence). The CDR3 length is 17 residues. The junction had 15 bases not matched to a gene; V was cut back by 3 bases and J by 8 bases. The sequencing input was peripheral blood. The source is a man aged 55 to 69 with active or convalescent COVID-19. The rearrangement uses TRBV3-1 (or the pseudogene TRBV3-2) and TRBJ1-4; TRBD1 matches 7 bases. CDR3 coding DNA: TGTGCCAGCAGCCACGTGCCATCACAGGGGAATAGAGAAAAACTGTTTTTT. Translating it yields CASSHVPSQGNREKLFF.